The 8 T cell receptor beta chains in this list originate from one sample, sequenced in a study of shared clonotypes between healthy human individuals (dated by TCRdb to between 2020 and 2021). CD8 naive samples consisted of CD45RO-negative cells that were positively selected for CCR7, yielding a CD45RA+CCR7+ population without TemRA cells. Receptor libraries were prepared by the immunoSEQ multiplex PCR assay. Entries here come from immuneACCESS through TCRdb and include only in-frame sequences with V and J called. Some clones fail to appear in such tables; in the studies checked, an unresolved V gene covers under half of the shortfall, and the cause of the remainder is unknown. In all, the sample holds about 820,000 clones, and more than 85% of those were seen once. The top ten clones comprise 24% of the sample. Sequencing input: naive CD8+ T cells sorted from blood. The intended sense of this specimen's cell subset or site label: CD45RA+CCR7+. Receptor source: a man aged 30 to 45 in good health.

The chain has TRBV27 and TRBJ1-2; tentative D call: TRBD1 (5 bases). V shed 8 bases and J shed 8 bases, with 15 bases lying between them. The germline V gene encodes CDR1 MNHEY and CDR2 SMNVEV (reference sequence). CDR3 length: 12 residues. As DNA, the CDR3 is TGTGCCAGCGCTAGCCCAGGGTGGGGCTACACCTTC. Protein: CASASPGWGYTF.

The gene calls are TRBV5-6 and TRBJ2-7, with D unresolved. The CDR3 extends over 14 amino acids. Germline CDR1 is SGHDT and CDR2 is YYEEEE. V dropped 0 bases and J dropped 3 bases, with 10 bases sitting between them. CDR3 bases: TGTGCCAGCAGCTTGGGGTACACGATCTACGAGCAGTACTTC. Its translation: CASSLGYTIYEQYF. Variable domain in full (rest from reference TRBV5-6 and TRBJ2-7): DAGVTQSPTHLIKTRGQQVTLRCSPKSGHDTVSWYQQALGQGPQFIFQYYEEEERQRGNFPDRFSGHQFPNYSSELNVNALLLGDSALYLCASSLGYTIYEQYFGPGTRLTVT.

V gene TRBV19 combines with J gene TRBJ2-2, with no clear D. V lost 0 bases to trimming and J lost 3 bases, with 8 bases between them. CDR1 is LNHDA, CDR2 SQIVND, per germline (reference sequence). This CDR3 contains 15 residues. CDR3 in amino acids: CASSIDSAYTGELFF. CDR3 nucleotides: TGTGCCAGTAGTATAGATTCCGCTTACACCGGGGAGCTGTTTTTT.

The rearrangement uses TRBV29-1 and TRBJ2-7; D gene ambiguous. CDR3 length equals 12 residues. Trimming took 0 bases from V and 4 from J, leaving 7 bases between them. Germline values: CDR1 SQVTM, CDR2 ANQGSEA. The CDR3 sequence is CSVEDNKYEQYF. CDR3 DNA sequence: TGCAGCGTTGAAGACAACAAGTACGAGCAGTACTTC.

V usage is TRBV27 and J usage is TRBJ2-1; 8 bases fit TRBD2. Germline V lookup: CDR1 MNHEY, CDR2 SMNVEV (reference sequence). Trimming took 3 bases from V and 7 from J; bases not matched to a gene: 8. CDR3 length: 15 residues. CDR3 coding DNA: TGTGCCAGCAGTTTTTTAGCGGGGAGACATAATGAGCAGTTCTTC. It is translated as CASSFLAGRHNEQFF.

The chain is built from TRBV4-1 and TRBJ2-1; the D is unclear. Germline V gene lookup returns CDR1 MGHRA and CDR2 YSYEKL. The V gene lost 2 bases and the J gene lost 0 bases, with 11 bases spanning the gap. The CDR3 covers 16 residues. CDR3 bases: TGCGCCAGCAGCCAAATAGACTCTAGCTCCTACAATGAGCAGTTCTTC. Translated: CASSQIDSSSYNEQFF.

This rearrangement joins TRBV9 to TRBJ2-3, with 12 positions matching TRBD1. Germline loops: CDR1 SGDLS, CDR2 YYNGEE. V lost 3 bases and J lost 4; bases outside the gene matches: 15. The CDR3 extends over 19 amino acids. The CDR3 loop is CASSAGLTGTGGGPDTQYF. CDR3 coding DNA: TGTGCCAGCAGCGCGGGTCTAACCGGGACAGGGGGCGGGCCAGATACGCAGTATTTT.

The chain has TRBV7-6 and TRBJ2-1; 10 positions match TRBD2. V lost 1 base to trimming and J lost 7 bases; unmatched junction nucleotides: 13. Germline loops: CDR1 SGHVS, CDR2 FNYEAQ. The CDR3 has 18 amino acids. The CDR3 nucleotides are TGTGCCAGCAGCTTAGTCCGTAATTGGCTAGCGGGAGTGAATGAGCAGTTCTTC. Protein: CASSLVRNWLAGVNEQFF. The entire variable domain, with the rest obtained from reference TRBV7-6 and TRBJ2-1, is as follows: GAGVSQSPRYKVTKRGQDVALRCDPISGHVSLYWYRQALGQGPEFLTYFNYEAQQDKSGLPNDRFSAERPEGSISTLTIQRTEQRDSAMYRCASSLVRNWLAGVNEQFFGPGTRLTVL.